A selection of T cell receptor beta chains follows, all from one sample in a study of shared clonotypes between healthy human individuals. Measured with immunoSEQ multiplex PCR; TCRdb has only the in-frame clones, and not every one. The table includes 2 million to 2.5 million clones, approximately 94% detected once. Sequencing was performed on naive CD4+ T cells sorted from blood. The receptors shown here come from a man aged 18 to 35 in good health. The CDR3 runs from the conserved cysteine through the conserved F or W. The D gene is left open where the match is weak. Clone size appears in some rows only: once, few, many, or a class for an expanded clone.

D gene: .; J gene: TRBJ2-7; clone size: .; V gene: TRBV6-7; CDR3 DNA: TGTGCCAGCAGCCCAAGCCCCGGGGGGCTATCGTACGAGCAGTACTTC; CDR3 protein: CASSPSPGGLSYEQYF
D gene: .; J gene: TRBJ1-5; clone size: .; V gene: TRBV6-1; CDR3 DNA: TGTGCCAGCAGTGAATTCGGACACTATCAGCCCCAGCATTTT; CDR3 protein: CASSEFGHYQPQHF
D gene: .; J gene: TRBJ2-7; clone size: .; V gene: TRBV6-5; CDR3 DNA: TGTGCCAGCAGTTACAGGCCCAGCTCCTACGAGCAGTACTTC; CDR3 protein: CASSYRPSSYEQYF
D gene: .; J gene: TRBJ2-3; clone size: .; V gene: TRBV11-2; CDR3 DNA: TGTGCCAGCAGCTACTCCTGGGGCCCGGCTGACACAGATACGCAGTATTTT; CDR3 protein: CASSYSWGPADTDTQYF
D gene: .; J gene: TRBJ2-3; clone size: once; V gene: TRBV12-5; CDR3 DNA: TGTGCTAGTGGTTTGGTACTTAATCGACGGGAGAGCACAGATACGCAGTATTTT; CDR3 protein: CASGLVLNRRESTDTQYF
D gene: .; J gene: TRBJ2-3; clone size: .; V gene: TRBV30; CDR3 DNA: TGTGCCTTGGGAGTGTACGGTCGGGGGGATACGCAGTATTTT; CDR3 protein: CALGVYGRGDTQYF
D gene: TRBD2; J gene: TRBJ2-7; clone size: .; V gene: TRBV28; CDR3 DNA: TGTGCCAGCCAAGAGGCGGGGGGCTCCTACGAGCAGTACTTC; CDR3 protein: CASQEAGGSYEQYF
D gene: .; J gene: TRBJ2-5; clone size: .; V gene: TRBV5-1; CDR3 DNA: TGCGCCAGCAGCTGGGGACCGGTTCACGGGGAGACCCAGTACTTC; CDR3 protein: CASSWGPVHGETQYF
D gene: .; J gene: TRBJ1-2; clone size: .; V gene: TRBV10-3; CDR3 DNA: TGTGCCATCAGTGGACCCCCGGGGAACTATGGCTACACCTTC; CDR3 protein: CAISGPPGNYGYTF
D gene: .; J gene: TRBJ2-1; clone size: .; V gene: TRBV6-1; CDR3 DNA: TGTGCCAGCAGTTTGAGGGGGGGCTCCTACAATGAGCAGTTCTTC; CDR3 protein: CASSLRGGSYNEQFF
D gene: TRBD1; J gene: TRBJ2-7; clone size: .; V gene: TRBV4-3; CDR3 DNA: TGCGCCAGCAGCCCGGGGGGACAGGGGATCTACGAGCAGTACTTC; CDR3 protein: CASSPGGQGIYEQYF
D gene: .; J gene: TRBJ1-2; clone size: .; V gene: TRBV5-1; CDR3 DNA: TGCGCCAGCAGCTCAACGGCGGGGGACTATGGCTACACCTTC; CDR3 protein: CASSSTAGDYGYTF
D gene: .; J gene: TRBJ2-2; clone size: .; V gene: TRBV11-2; CDR3 DNA: TGTGCCAGCAGCCCAAGGAGCGATCCGAGGGGGGAGCTGTTTTTT; CDR3 protein: CASSPRSDPRGELFF
D gene: .; J gene: TRBJ2-3; clone size: .; V gene: TRBV2; CDR3 DNA: TGTGCCAGCAGTGATGGGGTCGGGGCAGATACGCAGTATTTT; CDR3 protein: CASSDGVGADTQYF
D gene: .; J gene: TRBJ1-2; clone size: .; V gene: TRBV18; CDR3 DNA: TGTGCCAGCTCACCACTGGAATCCTATGGCTACACCTTC; CDR3 protein: CASSPLESYGYTF
D gene: .; J gene: TRBJ1-6; clone size: once; V gene: TRBV4-2; CDR3 DNA: TGTGCCAGCAATGAGAGGAGCTTCGGTAATTCACCCCTCCACTTT; CDR3 protein: CASNERSFGNSPLHF
D gene: .; J gene: TRBJ1-4; clone size: .; V gene: TRBV7-6; CDR3 DNA: TGTGCCAGCAGCTTATCCCACGGGGGTAATGAAAAACTGTTTTTT; CDR3 protein: CASSLSHGGNEKLFF
D gene: TRBD1; J gene: TRBJ1-2; clone size: .; V gene: TRBV18; CDR3 DNA: TGTGCCAGCTCACCAGTGATCGGACAGGGTATTGACTATGGCTACACCTTC; CDR3 protein: CASSPVIGQGIDYGYTF
D gene: .; J gene: TRBJ1-1; clone size: .; V gene: TRBV4-3; CDR3 DNA: TGCGCCAGCAGCCCAGTCGTTTTGGGGCGAGAAACTGAAGCTTTCTTT; CDR3 protein: CASSPVVLGRETEAFF
D gene: .; J gene: TRBJ2-5; clone size: .; V gene: TRBV5-1; CDR3 DNA: TGCGCCAGCAGCACCGAAGGGGGGAGGGAGACCCAGTACTTC; CDR3 protein: CASSTEGGRETQYF
D gene: TRBD1; J gene: TRBJ1-5; clone size: .; V gene: TRBV28; CDR3 DNA: TGTGCCAGCAGTCCCCAGGGGGTCAGCAATCAGCCCCAGCATTTT; CDR3 protein: CASSPQGVSNQPQHF
D gene: .; J gene: TRBJ1-6; clone size: .; V gene: TRBV4-1; CDR3 DNA: TGCGCCAGCAGCCTTGGACTTATTAATTCACCCCTCCACTTT; CDR3 protein: CASSLGLINSPLHF
D gene: TRBD1; J gene: TRBJ1-4; clone size: once; V gene: TRBV6-5; CDR3 DNA: TGTGCCAGCAGTACCTGGACAGGGGGGAATGAAAAACTGTTTTTT; CDR3 protein: CASSTWTGGNEKLFF
D gene: .; J gene: TRBJ2-7; clone size: .; V gene: TRBV7-8; CDR3 DNA: TGTGCCAGCACCGCAACTAGCTACTACGAGCAGTACTTC; CDR3 protein: CASTATSYYEQYF
D gene: TRBD1; J gene: TRBJ1-2; clone size: .; V gene: TRBV2; CDR3 DNA: TGTGCCAGCGAAGGACAGGGAGGGGGCTACACCTTC; CDR3 protein: CASEGQGGGYTF
D gene: TRBD2; J gene: TRBJ2-3; clone size: .; V gene: TRBV30; CDR3 DNA: TGTGCCTGGAACCCTGGCGGGAGCGTTACAGATACGCAGTATTTT; CDR3 protein: CAWNPGGSVTDTQYF
D gene: .; J gene: TRBJ1-4; clone size: .; V gene: TRBV6-4; CDR3 DNA: TGTGCCACCAAGGGCCTGTTGACGGGAACTAATGAAAAACTGTTTTTT; CDR3 protein: CATKGLLTGTNEKLFF
D gene: .; J gene: TRBJ2-1; clone size: .; V gene: TRBV5-4; CDR3 DNA: TGTGCCAGCAGCCCCCGGGACACCTACAATGAGCAGTTCTTC; CDR3 protein: CASSPRDTYNEQFF
D gene: TRBD1; J gene: TRBJ2-3; clone size: .; V gene: TRBV19; CDR3 DNA: TGTGCCAGTAGGTCGGGACAGGGGCAGCAAGATACGCAGTATTTT; CDR3 protein: CASRSGQGQQDTQYF
D gene: .; J gene: TRBJ1-1; clone size: .; V gene: TRBV6-1; CDR3 DNA: TGTGCCAGCAGTGGACAGGCGCACCTCAATGCTGAAGCTTTCTTT; CDR3 protein: CASSGQAHLNAEAFF
D gene: TRBD1; J gene: TRBJ2-1; clone size: .; V gene: TRBV7-9; CDR3 DNA: TGTGCCAGCAGCCCCTTCCGGGACAGGGGGGGTGAGCAGTTCTTC; CDR3 protein: CASSPFRDRGGEQFF
D gene: .; J gene: TRBJ1-1; clone size: .; V gene: TRBV19; CDR3 DNA: TGTGCCAGCACCGGGGTGGGCACTGAAGCTTTCTTT; CDR3 protein: CASTGVGTEAFF
D gene: TRBD1; J gene: TRBJ2-5; clone size: .; V gene: TRBV27; CDR3 DNA: TGTGCCAGCAGTGCCGACAGGGGTGGAGGAGAGACCCAGTACTTC; CDR3 protein: CASSADRGGGETQYF
D gene: .; J gene: TRBJ2-1; clone size: once; V gene: TRBV28; CDR3 DNA: TGTGCCAGCAGTTTACGGCGGGAGCAGTTCTTC; CDR3 protein: CASSLRREQFF
D gene: .; J gene: TRBJ1-2; clone size: once; V gene: TRBV1; CDR3 DNA: TGCACCAGCAGCCAAGTTGTGTCAGAAAACTATGGCTACACCTTC; CDR3 protein: CTSSQVVSENYGYTF
D gene: .; J gene: TRBJ2-2; clone size: once; V gene: TRBV18; CDR3 DNA: TGTGCCAGCTCACCAGGTCTAGCCTCTACCGGGGAGCTGTTTTTT; CDR3 protein: CASSPGLASTGELFF
D gene: .; J gene: TRBJ1-4; clone size: .; V gene: TRBV20-1; CDR3 DNA: TGCAGTGCTAGAGAAGTTGAAAAACTGTTTTTT; CDR3 protein: CSAREVEKLFF
D gene: TRBD2; J gene: TRBJ2-1; clone size: .; V gene: TRBV7-9; CDR3 DNA: TGTGCCAGCAGCTTTAGCGGGGGAGGGAATGAGCAGTTCTTC; CDR3 protein: CASSFSGGGNEQFF
D gene: .; J gene: TRBJ1-2; clone size: .; V gene: TRBV28; CDR3 DNA: TGTGCCAGCAGGCCGGGACGGCTAGGGTCGGGCTATGGCTACACCTTC; CDR3 protein: CASRPGRLGSGYGYTF
D gene: .; J gene: TRBJ2-6; clone size: .; V gene: TRBV6-4; CDR3 DNA: TGTGCCAGCAGCCAGGACAGTTCTGGGGCCAACGTCCTGACTTTC; CDR3 protein: CASSQDSSGANVLTF
D gene: .; J gene: TRBJ2-3; clone size: .; V gene: TRBV10-3; CDR3 DNA: TGTGCCATCAGTTCTAGCGCCAAAGGAGATACGCAGTATTTT; CDR3 protein: CAISSSAKGDTQYF
D gene: TRBD1; J gene: TRBJ1-1; clone size: .; V gene: TRBV28; CDR3 DNA: TGTGCCAGCAGTTTAGGGGACAGGAAGGGCACTGAAGCTTTCTTT; CDR3 protein: CASSLGDRKGTEAFF
D gene: .; J gene: TRBJ2-7; clone size: .; V gene: TRBV21-1; CDR3 DNA: TGTGCCAGCAGCAGCGCGGACAGGGTGGCCTACGAGCAGTACTTC; CDR3 protein: CASSSADRVAYEQYF
D gene: .; J gene: TRBJ1-1; clone size: .; V gene: TRBV5-4; CDR3 DNA: TGTGCCAGCAGCGTCTCGTTATCTGACACTGAAGCTTTCTTT; CDR3 protein: CASSVSLSDTEAFF
D gene: .; J gene: TRBJ2-5; clone size: once; V gene: TRBV30; CDR3 DNA: TGTGCCTGGAAGGGCAGGCTGCGGGTCGAGACCCAGTACTTC; CDR3 protein: CAWKGRLRVETQYF
D gene: .; J gene: TRBJ2-5; clone size: .; V gene: TRBV5-4; CDR3 DNA: TGTGCCAGCAGCTTAAACGGGGGAGAGACCCAGTACTTC; CDR3 protein: CASSLNGGETQYF
D gene: .; J gene: TRBJ2-4; clone size: .; V gene: TRBV5-6; CDR3 DNA: TGTGCCAGCAGCTTATTAAAAGGGGGAGCCAAAAACATTCAGTACTTC; CDR3 protein: CASSLLKGGAKNIQYF
D gene: .; J gene: TRBJ1-5; clone size: .; V gene: TRBV6-5; CDR3 DNA: TGTGCCAGCAGTTACTCTGGGGTGGGTCAGCCCCAGCATTTT; CDR3 protein: CASSYSGVGQPQHF
D gene: .; J gene: TRBJ2-3; clone size: .; V gene: TRBV10-3; CDR3 DNA: TGTGCCATCAAGGGGGATACGCAGTATTTT; CDR3 protein: CAIKGDTQYF
D gene: .; J gene: TRBJ1-1; clone size: .; V gene: TRBV28; CDR3 DNA: TGTGCCAGCAGTTTACGGATGGGGCAGAGTGAAGCTTTCTTT; CDR3 protein: CASSLRMGQSEAFF
D gene: .; J gene: TRBJ2-1; clone size: .; V gene: TRBV6-1; CDR3 DNA: TGTGCCAGCGGGGGGCACGTTTACAATGAGCAGTTCTTC; CDR3 protein: CASGGHVYNEQFF